Listed here are 10 T cell receptor beta chains from one sample, sequenced in a study of Graves' ophthalmopathy and Graves' hyperthyroidism. RNA served as the template for amplifying TCR beta CDR3 regions. RT-PCR in the first round used HTBI primers; a second-round multiplex PCR followed. TCRdb called the multiplex PCR reads again in MiXCR, with one record for every CDR3 protein. The table records about 390,000 distinct CDR3 sequences, over 15% of them present only once. Sequencing input: peripheral blood. The receptors were gathered from a woman aged 18-29 years with stable Graves' hyperthyroidism.

In this sample, this clonotype turned up many times. This chain links TRBV29-1 with TRBJ1-1; TRBD1 might be the D (6 bases). This CDR3 is built from 15 residues. V lost 1 base and J lost 0, with 12 bases in between. CDR1 is SQVTM, CDR2 ANQGSEA, per germline. The CDR3 reads CSVEVHRVLNTEAFF. For the CDR3, the DNA is TGCAGCGTTGAAGTCCACAGGGTGTTGAACACTGAAGCTTTCTTT.

The chain employs TRBV7-2 and TRBJ2-5; 7 bases are a match to TRBD1. CDR1 and CDR2 (germline): SGHTA, FQGNSA. There are 14 residues in the CDR3. Losses at the gene ends were 5 bases for V and 5 bases for J; bases not matched to a gene: 8. CDR3 DNA sequence: TGTGCCAGCAGCCAGCAGGGGGTAGGGGAGACCCAGTACTTC. It yields the protein CASSQQGVGETQYF.

This clonotype was seen repeatedly, ten times or more. V is TRBV27 and J is TRBJ1-2; 10 nucleotides align to TRBD1. In germline, CDR1 is MNHEY, CDR2 SMNVEV (reference sequence). Trimming removed 3 bases from V and 4 bases from J; junction bases left unmatched: 5. The CDR3 loop spans 15 amino acids. This chain's CDR3 is CASSLRQGAGYGYTF. CDR3 nucleotides: TGTGCCAGCAGTTTGCGACAGGGGGCGGGCTATGGCTACACCTTC.

The rearrangement links TRBV20-1 to TRBJ1-2; perhaps TRBD1 as D (5 bases). Germline V gene lookup returns CDR1 DFQATT and CDR2 SNEGSKA (reference sequence). The CDR3 contains 12 residues. V was shortened by 7 bases and J by 4 bases, with 13 bases between the two germline ends. As DNA, the CDR3 is TGCAGTGACTCGACAGCGCTCTATGGCTACACCTTC. Encoded protein: CSDSTALYGYTF.

There are many counts of this clonotype. The rearrangement uses TRBV6-1 and TRBJ2-5; weak D call: TRBD1 (6 bases). The germline V gene has CDR1 MNHNS and CDR2 SASEGT. V was cut by 6 bases and J by 5 bases, with 13 bases left in between. The length of the CDR3 is 13 residues. The CDR3, as DNA: TGTGCCAGCAGACAGACAGGCCGGGAGACCCAGTACTTC. As protein: CASRQTGRETQYF.

At least ten counts were recorded for this clonotype. This chain uses TRBV20-1 with TRBJ2-5, with 8 bases matching TRBD2. Germline V gives CDR1 DFQATT, CDR2 SNEGSKA (reference sequence). CDR3 length: 12 amino acids. J was trimmed by 5 bases and V by 5 bases; bases with no gene match: 4. CDR3 residues: CSAWERGETQYF. CDR3 DNA: TGCAGTGCTTGGGAGCGGGGGGAGACCCAGTACTTC.

The rearrangement joins TRBV12-3 or TRBV12-4 to TRBJ2-2, with D perhaps being TRBD1 or TRBD2 (5 bases each). CDR3 size: 14 residues. Trimming took 10 bases from V and 4 from J, leaving 16 bases between them. The CDR3 DNA sequence: TGTGCCAACTCAGGGATGAGGGCCACCGGGGAGCTGTTTTTT. Residues: CANSGMRATGELFF.

This clonotype was counted many times. V usage is TRBV2 and J usage is TRBJ1-3; maybe TRBD1 (5 bases). Germline values: CDR1 SNHLY, CDR2 FYNNEI. This CDR3 spans 15 amino acids. Between the trimmed V and J ends, which lost 6 bases and 0 bases, there was a span of 12 bases. The CDR3 coding sequence is TGTGCCAGCAGAACCGGGACCCGCTCTGGAAACACCATATATTTT. Translating gives CASRTGTRSGNTIYF.

The V call is TRBV4-2, the J call TRBJ1-3; no firm D call. In germline, CDR1 is LGHNA, CDR2 YNFKEQ. Trimming took 0 bases from V and 0 from J, leaving 6 bases between them. This CDR3 comprises 15 residues. CDR3 protein: CASSQEEASGNTIYF. DNA of the CDR3: TGTGCCAGCAGCCAAGAGGAGGCCTCTGGAAACACCATATATTTT.

This clonotype was recorded many times. The chain employs TRBV7-8 and TRBJ1-1; no clear D. Germline V gives CDR1 SGHVS, CDR2 FQNEAQ. The CDR3 covers 14 residues. The V and J ends lost 3 bases and 1 base respectively, with 9 bases between them. CDR3 sequence (DNA): TGTGCCAGCAGCTTTTCGGGCCAGAACACTGAAGCTTTCTTT. Translating it yields CASSFSGQNTEAFF. The entire variable domain, with the rest obtained from reference TRBV7-8 and TRBJ1-1, is as follows: GAGVSQSPRYKVAKRGQDVALRCDPISGHVSLFWYQQALGQGPEFLTYFQNEAQLDKSGLPSDRFFAERPEGSVSTLKIQRTQQEDSAVYLCASSFSGQNTEAFFGQGTRLTVV.